The next 24 T cell receptor beta chains were all read from a single sample in a study of PD-1 blockade in classical Hodgkin lymphoma. Using immunoSEQ multiplex PCR, the repertoire was profiled, and TCRdb retains in-frame clones only, with some absent. Here the sample spans under 60,000 clones, approximately 73% being singletons. Each and every patient relapsed after autologous stem cell transplantation, and patients got differing brentuximab vedotin exposure. Sequencing was performed on peripheral blood mononuclear cells (PBMCs), taken before the second cycle of nivolumab. These receptors were taken from a human donor with classical Hodgkin lymphoma.

This clone was observed a handful of times. This rearrangement joins TRBV27 to TRBJ2-7, with D possibly being TRBD1 (5 bases). CDR3 length: 12 residues. Germline V lookup: CDR1 MNHEY, CDR2 SMNVEV (reference sequence). V lost 5 bases and J 5 bases, leaving 10 bases between the germline ends. The CDR3 sequence is CASSAREHEQYF. In DNA, the CDR3 is TGTGCCAGCAGTGCCAGGGAACACGAGCAGTACTTC.

The chain uses TRBV10-3 and TRBJ1-5; 11 nucleotides match TRBD1. The CDR3 covers 14 residues. Unmatched junction bases numbered 9, after V lost 11 bases and J lost 6 bases. Germline V gene data show CDR1 as ENHRY and CDR2 as SYGVKD. CDR3 coding DNA: TGTGCCTCCGACGGACAGGGGGCTGGTCAGCCCCAGCATTTT. The encoded protein is CASDGQGAGQPQHF.

This clone was seen just once. V gene TRBV11-3 combines with J gene TRBJ1-1; D is uncertain. Germline-derived CDR1 and CDR2 are SGHNT and YENEEA. The CDR3 is 15 residues long. Trimming took off 0 bases at V and 1 base at J, with 9 bases between the two ends. The chain's CDR3 is CASSLDGYTNTEAFF. DNA of the CDR3: TGTGCCAGCAGCTTAGATGGTTACACGAACACTGAAGCTTTCTTT.

Many counts were recorded for this clone. The gene calls are TRBV12-5 and TRBJ1-1; possible D gene TRBD1, 6 bases. With 6 bases removed from V and 3 bases from J, the gap between germline ends came to 14 bases. CDR3 size: 14 residues. CDR1 and CDR2 (germline): LGHNT, FRNRAP. The DNA of the CDR3 is TGTGCTAGTGGACAGGGAACTCTTTACACTGAAGCTTTCTTT. Encoded protein: CASGQGTLYTEAFF.

The chain carries TRBV7-3 and TRBJ2-6; TRBD1 aligns across 7 bases. The CDR3 extends over 18 amino acids. Trimming cost V 4 bases and J 0 bases; bases outside gene matches: 9. CDR1 and CDR2 (germline): SGHTA, FQGTGA. The CDR3 spells CASSSGLTGASGANVLTF. The CDR3 DNA is TGTGCCAGCAGCTCAGGACTTACAGGGGCCTCTGGGGCCAACGTCCTGACTTTC.

The chain links TRBV30 to TRBJ2-2, with a possible D match to TRBD2 (6 bases). The V gene lost 4 bases and the J gene lost 6 bases, with 15 bases spanning the gap. The CDR3 runs to 14 residues. The germline gives CDR1 GTSNPN, CDR2 SVGIG (reference sequence). CDR3 coding DNA: TGTGCCTGGACGGGACTCGGGATGGCCGGGGAGCTGTTTTTT. It specifies CAWTGLGMAGELFF.

CDR3 bases: TGTGCCTGGAAGGTACTAGCGGTCACCGGGGAGCTGTTTTTT. Its protein product is CAWKVLAVTGELFF. The genes are TRBV30 and TRBJ2-2; 8 bases align to TRBD2. V shed 4 bases, J shed 4 bases, and the junction held 5 bases outside the gene matches. The CDR3 spans 14 residues. The germline V gene encodes CDR1 GTSNPN and CDR2 SVGIG (reference sequence).

The chain recombines TRBV25-1 with TRBJ1-2; TRBD1 aligns across 10 bases. Germline V gives CDR1 MGHDK, CDR2 SYGVNS. The CDR3 covers 17 residues. V trimming: 4 bases; J trimming: 6 bases; junction bases outside the gene matches: 14. CDR3 protein: CASSAWTGGNQLDGYTF. The CDR3 nucleotides read TGTGCCAGCAGTGCCTGGACAGGGGGGAATCAATTAGATGGCTACACCTTC.

This clone was observed a single time. This chain joins TRBV19 and TRBJ1-5, with D maybe TRBD1 (6 bases). The CDR3 runs 16 residues. CDR1 and CDR2 from the germline V gene are LNHDA and SQIVND (reference sequence). V was trimmed by 6 bases and J by 5 bases, leaving 20 bases between them. The CDR3 nucleotides read TGTGCCAGTAGCGCATTAGGGGACATATCTCATCAGCCCCAGCATTTT. Translation: CASSALGDISHQPQHF.

J is TRBJ2-1 and V is TRBV28; possibly TRBD1 or TRBD2 for D (5 bases each). The V gene lost 5 bases and the J gene lost 0 bases, with 14 bases spanning the gap. This CDR3 region has 16 residues. Germline assignment: CDR1 MDHEN and CDR2 SYDVKM. The CDR3 region has the DNA TGTGCCAGCAGTCCGGGGACGTTGAGCTCCTACAATGAGCAGTTCTTC. Translated, it gives CASSPGTLSSYNEQFF.

The CDR3 protein is CATGRRGNTEAFF. The CDR3 DNA sequence: TGTGCCACCGGGCGCAGGGGGAACACTGAAGCTTTCTTT. The rearrangement joins TRBV18 to TRBJ1-1; possibly TRBD1 for D (6 bases). V was trimmed by 10 bases and J by 1 base, leaving 13 bases between them. The CDR3 loop spans 13 amino acids. Germline V lookup: CDR1 KGHSH, CDR2 LQKENI.

The chain recombines TRBV6-6 with TRBJ2-7; either TRBD1 or TRBD2 may fit D (5 bases each). V was pared by 5 bases and J by 2 bases, with 10 bases between. In germline, CDR1 is MNHNY, CDR2 SVGAGI (reference sequence). The length of the CDR3 is 13 residues. The CDR3: CASSTGAAYEQYF. CDR3 bases: TGTGCCAGCAGTACCGGGGCGGCCTACGAGCAGTACTTC.

This clone was seen once. The gene calls are TRBV5-4 and TRBJ1-1, with D maybe TRBD1 (6 bases). The V end was cut by 0 bases, the J end by 0 bases, with 9 bases between. This CDR3 is built from 15 residues. CDR1 and CDR2 from the germline V gene are SGHNT and YYREEE (reference sequence). The CDR3 DNA is TGTGCCAGCAGCTTGGGGGGGGACATGAACACTGAAGCTTTCTTT. Translation: CASSLGGDMNTEAFF.

This clone was found once. The chain employs TRBV11-2 and TRBJ2-5; 10 bases agree with TRBD1. V was clipped by 3 bases and J by 1 base; unmatched bases: 2. CDR1 is SGHAT and CDR2 is FQNNGV in the germline V gene. The CDR3 has 15 residues. The DNA of the CDR3 is TGTGCCAGCAGCTTTGGGACAGGGGCCCAAGAGACCCAGTACTTC. It yields the protein CASSFGTGAQETQYF.

V is TRBV5-1 and J is TRBJ2-7; possibly TRBD1 for D (6 bases). Trimming removed 4 bases at V and 3 bases at J, with 14 bases between. The CDR3 consists of 14 residues. Per the germline V gene, CDR1 is SGHRS and CDR2 is YFSETQ. The CDR3 DNA follows: TGCGCCAGCAGCGTTAGGGAAGGGGGCTACGAGCAGTACTTC. Translating it yields CASSVREGGYEQYF.

The V gene is TRBV7-9, the J gene TRBJ1-2; the match to TRBD1 covers 9 bases. The CDR3 contains 14 residues. Per germline, CDR1 SEHNR and CDR2 FQNEAQ (reference sequence). V dropped 4 bases and J dropped 7; count of bases not matched to a gene: 7. CDR3 amino acids: CASSSGQGSAGYTF. The CDR3 DNA reads TGTGCCAGCAGCTCAGGACAGGGGTCGGCTGGCTACACCTTC.

The chain links TRBV6-5 to TRBJ2-7; D is possibly TRBD2 (6 bases). The CDR3 runs to 16 residues. CDR1 MNHEY and CDR2 SVGAGI come from the germline V gene. Trimming removed 0 bases at V and 2 bases at J, with 14 bases between. The CDR3 DNA sequence: TGTGCCAGCAGTTACTCGCTTCGGCGGGGCCCCTACGAGCAGTACTTC. This gives the protein CASSYSLRRGPYEQYF.

The CDR3 nucleotides are TGTGCCAGCAGCGGAGGACCCTCAGGGGGAGTGAACGAGCAGTACTTC. Its translation: CASSGGPSGGVNEQYF. The V call is TRBV9, the J call TRBJ2-7, with TRBD1 matching 7 bases. The CDR3 loop spans 16 amino acids. V gave up 3 bases and J gave up 5 bases; unmatched junction bases: 14. Germline V gives CDR1 SGDLS, CDR2 YYNGEE. The full variable domain, with the rest looked up from reference TRBV9 and TRBJ2-7, is DSGVTQTPKHLITATGQRVTLRCSPRSGDLSVYWYQQSLDQGLQFLIQYYNGEERAKGNILERFSAQQFPDLHSELNLSSLELGDSALYFCASSGGPSGGVNEQYFGPGTRLTVT.

This clone appeared a few times. The same CDR3 also results from other DNA sequences found in this sample. This chain links TRBV11-2 with TRBJ2-7, with 7 bases that match TRBD1. The J segment lost 0 bases and the V segment lost 0 bases, leaving 2 bases of the junction unmatched. There are 15 residues in the CDR3. Germline loops: CDR1 SGHAT, CDR2 FQNNGV. DNA for the CDR3: TGTGCCAGCAGCTTAGAGGGGACAGCCTCCTACGAGCAGTACTTC. Translation gives CASSLEGTASYEQYF.

In regard to this clone: At one of its ends the junction is not consistent with the germline gene, which may arise from a read error. The chain links TRBV19 to TRBJ2-7; D gene ambiguous. Germline CDR1 LNHDA, CDR2 SQIVND (reference sequence). The CDR3 contains 13 residues. For the CDR3, the DNA is TGTGCCAGTAGCGCACCAAAACCTCAGGATCAGTCCTTC. This sequence encodes CASSAPKPQDQSF.

V is TRBV6-5 and J is TRBJ2-5; D possibly corresponds to TRBD1 (5 bases). With 6 bases removed from V and 2 bases from J, the gap between germline ends came to 10 bases. The CDR3 loop spans 13 amino acids. Germline CDR1 is MNHEY and CDR2 is SVGAGI. In nucleotides, the CDR3 is TGTGCCAGCAGCCCCAGGGTACAAGAGACCCAGTACTTC. It is translated as CASSPRVQETQYF.

The chain employs TRBV6-5 and TRBJ2-7; 14 bases agree with TRBD2. The junction had 8 bases not matched to a gene; V was cut back by 7 bases and J by 6 bases. CDR1 MNHEY and CDR2 SVGAGI come from the germline V gene. The CDR3 consists of 15 residues. This CDR3 reads CASTTGLAGEGEQYF. DNA of the CDR3: TGTGCCAGCACTACGGGACTAGCGGGAGAGGGCGAGCAGTACTTC.

The J gene is TRBJ1-1, the V gene TRBV2; unclear D gene. V lost 3 bases, J lost 1 base, and 6 bases lay in between. Germline CDR1 reads SNHLY; CDR2 reads FYNNEI. This CDR3 region has 13 residues. Here the CDR3 reads CASSDIANTEAFF. The CDR3 DNA sequence: TGTGCCAGCAGTGACATTGCGAACACTGAAGCTTTCTTT.

The DNA for the CDR3 is TGTGCCAGCAGAAGGGCAGGGGGCTACACCGGGGAGCTGTTTTTT. Translating gives CASRRAGGYTGELFF. The chain couples TRBV28 to TRBJ2-2; 8 bases line up with TRBD1. The V segment lost 6 bases and the J segment 3 bases; nucleotides outside the gene matches: 6. The germline CDR1 and CDR2 sequences are MDHEN and SYDVKM. The CDR3 consists of 15 residues.